This T cell receptor beta chain is from a study of blood T cell repertoires in COVID-19. From germline, CDR1 is ENHRY and CDR2 SYGVKD. The length of the CDR3 is 13 residues. Trimming shortened V by 8 bases and J by 5 bases, and 12 bases separated the two germline ends. Method: immunoSEQ multiplex PCR; TCRdb's copy keeps in-frame clones and lacks some. The sample yields about 82,000 clones, around four fifths seen once. The clonotype originates from an elderly man with active or convalescent COVID-19. The sequenced sample consisted of peripheral blood. The chain employs TRBV10-3 and TRBJ1-4; a weak D match, TRBD1 (6 bases). The CDR3 region is CAISGGTNEKLFF. CDR3 DNA sequence: TGTGCCATCTCCGGGGGGACAAATGAAAAACTGTTTTTT.